This TCR beta chain was obtained from a study of cytomegalovirus exposure and HLA in healthy donors. About the research overall: The same platform used for the roughly 650 first-cohort repertoires was also used for the roughly 130 validation repertoires, as a later analysis reported.

Produced via immunoSEQ multiplex PCR; TCRdb's table is partial and in-frame only. The repertoire has roughly 70,000 clones, around 97% of them found once; the top ten carry about 2.4%. With 5 bases clipped from V and 5 bases from J, the junction kept 12 bases outside the gene matches. CDR3 length: 15 residues. Germline V gives CDR1 SQVTM, CDR2 ANQGSEA. Comment on this clone: Its matching antigen is unknown.

The study's findings and limits: The finding came from a later analysis; first-cohort TCR clusters tended to co-occur in the roughly 120 validation repertoires.

The gene calls are TRBV29-1 and TRBJ2-3; 8 bases map to TRBD2. The source is a man aged 18 to 35 in good health and CMV-seronegative. Sample: PBMCs. CDR3 loop: CSVRGREGVGDTQYF. The DNA for the CDR3 is TGCAGCGTTAGGGGCCGGGAGGGAGTGGGAGATACGCAGTATTTT.